This T cell receptor beta chain appears in the sequencing data of a study of blood T cell repertoires in COVID-19. Methods used by the authors: Counts of nucleated cells, estimated from reference gene primer amplification, were obtained. Only in-frame clones appear in the TCRdb table, and some are missing; sequencing was by immunoSEQ multiplex PCR. The V and J calls and clone size were taken over from that table, and D and trimming were inferred from the DNA. This table has some 300,000 clones, about 91% appearing once. Adults between roughly 18 and 95 years of age took part from 20 to 25 US areas. Sequenced material: PBMCs or T cells enriched from blood (not recorded which). This TCR was sampled from a woman aged 35 to 49 who had recovered from COVID-19.

CDR3 DNA sequence: TGTGCCAGCAGCTTCAATGCAGATACGCAGTATTTT. Translated, it gives CASSFNADTQYF. The chain uses TRBV7-3 and TRBJ2-3; D is undetermined. The CDR3 is 12 amino acids. The germline V gene encodes CDR1 SGHTA and CDR2 FQGTGA. V gave up 3 bases and J gave up 4 bases, with 5 bases separating them.